Below are 21 T cell receptor beta chains sequenced from a single sample in a study of T cells in Graves' hyperthyroidism and ophthalmopathy. What was amplified from RNA transcripts were TCR beta CDR3 regions. The TCR CDR3 was amplified in a first-round RT-PCR using the HTBI primer set. TCRdb ran MiXCR on the multiplex PCR reads and lists one entry per CDR3 protein. The table lists approximately 58,000 distinct CDR3 sequences, around half of them singletons, with roughly 12% in the top ten. Sequences were obtained from blood. These receptors came from a woman aged 30 to 39 with Graves' ophthalmopathy.

This clonotype was detected ten times or more. This CDR3 reads CASSAPRDSNEKLFF. In nucleotides, the CDR3 is TGTGCCAGCAGCGCGCCCCGGGACAGTAATGAAAAACTGTTTTTT. V usage is TRBV11-1 and J usage is TRBJ1-4, with 7 nucleotides matching TRBD1. The length of the CDR3 is 15 residues. V was pared by 5 bases and J by 4 bases, with 7 bases of the junction left unmatched. Germline V gene lookup returns CDR1 SGHAT and CDR2 FQDESV (reference sequence).

In this sample, this clonotype is medium-sized. The genes are TRBV7-3 and TRBJ2-7, with 9 nucleotides matching TRBD1. CDR1 SGHTA and CDR2 FQGTGA come from the germline V gene. CDR3 length: 12 residues. V lost 6 bases to trimming and J lost 6 bases; unmatched junction nucleotides: 3. In DNA, the CDR3 is TGTGCCAGCAGTCAGACAGGGGGCGAGCAGTACTTC. It yields the protein CASSQTGGEQYF. Using reference TRBV7-3 and TRBJ2-7 for the parts outside the CDR3, the full variable domain is GAGVSQTPSNKVTEKGKYVELRCDPISGHTALYWYRQSLGQGPEFLIYFQGTGAADDSGLPNDRFFAVRPEGSVSTLKIQRTERGDSAVYLCASSQTGGEQYFGPGTRLTVT.

This clonotype was picked up many times. V is TRBV19 and J is TRBJ2-7; perhaps TRBD1 as D (6 bases). The V gene lost 3 bases and the J gene lost 1 base, with 7 bases spanning the gap. The CDR3 totals 13 residues. Per the germline V gene, CDR1 is LNHDA and CDR2 is SQIVND (reference sequence). The CDR3 sequence is CASSMQGSYEQYF. The CDR3, as DNA: TGTGCCAGTAGTATGCAGGGGTCCTACGAGCAGTACTTC.

The chain is built from TRBV20-1 and TRBJ2-7; 8 bases align to TRBD2. This CDR3 contains 13 residues. V dropped 1 base and J dropped 4; count of bases not matched to a gene: 3. The germline CDR1 and CDR2 sequences are DFQATT and SNEGSKA (reference sequence). The CDR3 here is CSARGTSRYEQYF. CDR3 DNA: TGCAGTGCTAGAGGGACTAGCAGATACGAGCAGTACTTC.

The chain has TRBV9 and TRBJ2-3, with D possibly matching TRBD2 (5 bases). The CDR3 runs 14 residues. V was shortened by 0 bases and J by 1 base, with 6 bases between the two germline ends. CDR1 and CDR2 from the germline V gene are SGDLS and YYNGEE. The CDR3 loop is CASSVVGGTDTQYF. Written as DNA, the CDR3 is TGTGCCAGCAGCGTAGTGGGAGGCACAGATACGCAGTATTTT. Full variable domain (outside the CDR3, taken from reference TRBV9 and TRBJ2-3): DSGVTQTPKHLITATGQRVTLRCSPRSGDLSVYWYQQSLDQGLQFLIQYYNGEERAKGNILERFSAQQFPDLHSELNLSSLELGDSALYFCASSVVGGTDTQYFGPGTRLTVL.

Many counts were recorded for this clonotype. This chain joins TRBV19 and TRBJ2-5; the match to TRBD2 covers 13 bases. The J segment lost 2 bases and the V segment lost 4 bases, leaving 13 bases of the junction unmatched. CDR1 and CDR2 from the germline V gene are LNHDA and SQIVND (reference sequence). This CDR3 has 19 residues. The CDR3 region is CASSKRGGLAGAVQETQYF. CDR3 bases: TGTGCCAGTAGTAAAAGGGGTGGACTAGCGGGAGCCGTACAAGAGACCCAGTACTTC.

In this sample, this clonotype turned up many times. This chain uses TRBV20-1 with TRBJ2-1; TRBD1 matches 7 bases. J lost 7 bases, V lost 3 bases, and 3 bases had no gene match. The CDR3 loop spans 12 amino acids. From germline, CDR1 is DFQATT and CDR2 SNEGSKA (reference sequence). The CDR3 sequence: CSARRGPNEQFF. For the CDR3, the DNA is TGCAGTGCTAGGAGGGGGCCGAATGAGCAGTTCTTC.

This clonotype was found once. A much larger clone sits a single nucleotide away, making a read error possible. The V call is TRBV12-3 or TRBV12-4, the J call TRBJ1-1; the D gene is possibly TRBD1 (5 bases). The CDR3 runs 18 residues. V shed 7 bases and J shed 1 base, with 25 bases lying between them. In DNA, the CDR3 is TGTGCCAGCAATAGGTCGGTTACAAGGGGCGCAAGGAACACTGAAGCTTTCTTT. It is translated as CASNRSVTRGARNTEAFF.

This clonotype appeared once. In nucleotides, the CDR3 is TGTGCCAGCAGTAACACCGGGACGGGGGGCTACACCTTC. Its translation is CASSNTGTGGYTF. The J gene is TRBJ1-2, the V gene TRBV6-5; D might be TRBD1 (5 bases). The germline V gene has CDR1 MNHEY and CDR2 SVGAGI. CDR3 length: 13 amino acids. Trimming cost V 5 bases and J 8 bases, with 15 bases left between them.

This clonotype was counted ten times or more. This chain links TRBV25-1 with TRBJ2-7; TRBD2 might be the D (6 bases). The CDR3 has 12 residues. Trimming pared 7 bases from V and 6 bases from J, leaving 13 bases between. Germline CDR1 MGHDK, CDR2 SYGVNS. CDR3 sequence reads: CASKVGTLEQYF. The CDR3 nucleotides read TGTGCCAGCAAGGTCGGGACTCTCGAGCAGTACTTC.

Many counts were recorded for this clonotype. J is TRBJ2-2 and V is TRBV7-3; D is possibly TRBD2 (6 bases). Germline-derived CDR1 and CDR2 are SGHTA and FQGTGA. The germline V and J ends were trimmed by 6 bases and 5 bases, with 10 bases remaining between them. The CDR3 extends over 13 amino acids. Written as DNA, the CDR3 is TGTGCCAGCAGTCTTGGGGGGACCGGGGAGCTGTTTTTT. Protein: CASSLGGTGELFF.

This clonotype has a count of ten or more. J is TRBJ2-2 and V is TRBV19; D call uncertain. The V gene lost 3 bases and the J gene lost 5 bases, with 4 bases spanning the gap. The CDR3 consists of 12 residues. Germline V CDR1 and CDR2: LNHDA, SQIVND (reference sequence). CDR3: CASSILTGELFF. Written as DNA, the CDR3 is TGTGCCAGTAGTATTCTGACCGGGGAGCTGTTTTTT. Full variable domain (rest looked up from reference TRBV19 and TRBJ2-2): DGGITQSPKYLFRKEGQNVTLSCEQNLNHDAMYWYRQDPGQGLRLIYYSQIVNDFQKGDIAEGYSVSREKKESFPLTVTSAQKNPTAFYLCASSILTGELFFGEGSRLTVL.

On this clonotype itself: A much bigger clone sits one base away, suggesting this may be a read error. This CDR3 fails to terminate in the conserved phenylalanine or tryptophan, so it likely reflects a read error. The chain uses TRBV11-2 and TRBJ2-7; TRBD1 or TRBD2 may be the D gene (5 bases each). This CDR3 region has 13 residues. Trimming shortened V by 5 bases and J by 2 bases, and 10 bases separated the two germline ends. Germline V CDR1 and CDR2: SGHAT, FQNNGV. The chain's CDR3 is CASSPRGAYEQYL. The CDR3, as DNA: TGTGCCAGCAGCCCCCGGGGCGCCTACGAGCAGTACCTC.

The chain combines TRBV7-2 with TRBJ1-1, with a tentative D call TRBD1 (6 bases). Trimming took 5 bases from V and 7 from J, leaving 14 bases between them. The CDR3 totals 13 residues. Looked up from germline, CDR1 is SGHTA and CDR2 is FQGNSA. The CDR3 region is CASSLGGGGEAFF. As DNA, the CDR3 is TGTGCCAGCAGCCTCGGCGGGGGCGGTGAAGCTTTCTTT.

V and J are TRBV4-2 and TRBJ2-7; 11 bases line up with TRBD2. The CDR3 runs 15 residues. The ends lost 3 bases at V and 5 bases at J; junction bases unmatched: 6. Germline assignment: CDR1 LGHNA and CDR2 YNFKEQ. This CDR3 is CASSQGTSGNDEQYV. CDR3 DNA sequence: TGTGCCAGCAGCCAGGGGACTAGCGGTAACGACGAGCAGTACGTC.

On this clonotype: A much larger clone lies one base from this, so it may be a read error. The V gene is TRBV4-1, the J gene TRBJ1-4, with D possibly TRBD1 on 6 matching bases. Germline CDR1 and CDR2: MGHRA and YSYEKL. CDR3 length: 16 amino acids. Trimming removed 5 bases from V and 0 bases from J, with 13 bases in between. CDR3 nucleotides: TGCGCCAGCAGCAGTCCGGCAGGGGCAACTAATGAAAAACTGTTTTTT. This encodes CASSSPAGATNEKLFF.

This clonotype was detected many times. The chain has TRBV7-9 and TRBJ2-2; 9 bases agree with TRBD2. J was trimmed by 5 bases and V by 5 bases; bases with no gene match: 6. The germline gives CDR1 SEHNR, CDR2 FQNEAQ (reference sequence). CDR3 size: 15 residues. The CDR3 DNA is TGTGCCAGCAGCCTGGGACTAGCCGAAACCGGGGAGCTGTTTTTT. This translates into CASSLGLAETGELFF.

A remark on this clonotype: The conserved phenylalanine or tryptophan is not found at the CDR3 terminus, so this likely reflects a read error. The limits of the CDR3 on the DNA are not certain, so only TCRdb's listed CDR3 is given. V and J are TRBV7-2 and TRBJ2-7. Germline-derived CDR1 and CDR2 are SGHTA and FQGNSA. The CDR3 contains 8 residues when both ends are counted. The CDR3 reads CASSLEYT.

This clonotype was picked up many times. The V and J genes are TRBV6-5 and TRBJ1-6, with D possibly being TRBD1 (5 bases). Trimming pared 8 bases from V and 5 bases from J, leaving 13 bases between. Germline CDR1 MNHEY, CDR2 SVGAGI. There are 14 residues in the CDR3. CDR3 in amino acids: CASQGSGNNSPLHF. The CDR3 region has the DNA TGTGCCAGCCAGGGCTCTGGGAATAATTCACCCCTCCACTTT.

This chain uses TRBV10-3 with TRBJ1-2; TRBD1 matches at 7 bases. V lost 2 bases, J lost 3 bases, and 0 bases stayed unmatched. The CDR3 runs to 13 residues. The germline gives CDR1 ENHRY, CDR2 SYGVKD. CDR3 in amino acids: CAISETGDYGYTF. For the CDR3, the DNA is TGTGCCATCAGTGAGACAGGGGACTATGGCTACACCTTC.

About this clonotype: A much more abundant neighbour one base away suggests this may be a read error. This chain uses TRBV10-3 with TRBJ2-3; 8 bases agree with TRBD2. V shed 5 bases, J shed 14 bases, and the junction held 18 bases outside the gene matches. The CDR3 runs to 15 residues. Germline V CDR1 and CDR2: ENHRY, SYGVKD. The CDR3 region is CAISSGSVSGDARYF. CDR3 DNA: TGTGCCATCAGTAGCGGGAGCGTTTCTGGAGATGCGCGGTATTTT.